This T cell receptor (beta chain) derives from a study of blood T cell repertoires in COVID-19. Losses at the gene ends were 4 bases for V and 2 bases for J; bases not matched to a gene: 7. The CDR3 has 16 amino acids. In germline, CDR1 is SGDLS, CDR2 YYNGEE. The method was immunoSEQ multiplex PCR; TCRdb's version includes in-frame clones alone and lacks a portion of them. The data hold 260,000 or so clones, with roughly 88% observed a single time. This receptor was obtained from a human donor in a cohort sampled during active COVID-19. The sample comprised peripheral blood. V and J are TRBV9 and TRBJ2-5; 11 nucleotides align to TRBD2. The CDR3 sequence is CASSPIAGGGQETQYF. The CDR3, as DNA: TGTGCCAGCAGCCCGATAGCGGGGGGGGGTCAAGAGACCCAGTACTTC.